This entry lists 14 T cell receptor beta chains sequenced from one sample in a study of OX40 agonist ivuxolimab in advanced cancers. Assay used: immunoSEQ multiplex PCR; TCRdb lists only in-frame clones, some missing. This repertoire shows 65,000 to 85,000 clones, roughly 81% found once; its top ten account for around 2%. The material sequenced was CD4+ or CD8+ T cells sorted from blood, taken in a trial of the OX40 agonist ivuxolimab. Every receptor here comes from an adult with an advanced solid tumor such as melanoma, head and neck, liver or kidney cancer.

This clone was recorded once. The V and J genes are TRBV2 and TRBJ2-7, with D possibly being TRBD2 (5 bases). Trimming pared 3 bases from V and 7 bases from J, leaving 13 bases between. This CDR3 comprises 13 residues. Germline V gene sequence: CDR1 SNHLY, CDR2 FYNNEI. The CDR3 spells CASSDHGSGEQYF. CDR3 coding DNA: TGTGCCAGCAGTGATCATGGCAGCGGAGAGCAGTACTTC.

The chain recombines TRBV2 with TRBJ2-3; 7 bases align to TRBD2. The CDR3 has 14 amino acids. Germline CDR1 and CDR2: SNHLY and FYNNEI. V shed 6 bases, J shed 6 bases, and the junction held 9 bases outside the gene matches. DNA of the CDR3: TGTGCCAGCAGCCCAGGGCCCGGGAGGGATACGCAGTATTTT. This translates into CASSPGPGRDTQYF.

This clone was seen more than once but under ten times. This chain links TRBV7-3 with TRBJ2-5; D is perhaps TRBD2 (6 bases). Trimming took 4 bases from V and 1 from J, leaving 16 bases between them. Per the germline V gene, CDR1 is SGHTA and CDR2 is FQGTGA. The CDR3 contains 16 residues. The CDR3 loop is CASSSRRLVPQETQYF. CDR3 in DNA: TGTGCCAGCAGCTCCCGACGACTAGTGCCCCAAGAGACCCAGTACTTC.

This rearrangement joins TRBV10-3 to TRBJ1-6, with TRBD1 identical over 7 bases. The ends lost 11 bases at V and 5 bases at J; junction bases unmatched: 6. Per the germline V gene, CDR1 is ENHRY and CDR2 is SYGVKD. CDR3 length: 13 amino acids. CDR3 protein: CAAKGGDNSPLHF. The CDR3 bases are TGTGCCGCGAAAGGGGGCGATAATTCACCCCTCCACTTT.

This clone was counted ten times or more. The rearrangement joins TRBV7-9 to TRBJ1-1; D is undetermined. Germline CDR1 is SEHNR and CDR2 is FQNEAQ (reference sequence). With 5 bases removed from V and 4 bases from J, the gap between germline ends came to 11 bases. The CDR3 is 13 residues long. The CDR3: CASSHGYGTEAFF. CDR3 DNA: TGTGCCAGCAGCCACGGATACGGCACTGAAGCTTTCTTT.

The chain uses TRBV28 and TRBJ2-3; 14 nucleotides line up with TRBD2. Germline values: CDR1 MDHEN, CDR2 SYDVKM. V was clipped by 8 bases and J by 6 bases; unmatched bases: 10. The CDR3 is made up of 16 amino acids. The CDR3 loop reads CASSTSGRENGDTQYF. CDR3 in DNA: TGTGCCAGCTCGACTAGCGGGAGGGAGAATGGGGATACGCAGTATTTT.

V and J are TRBV20-1 and TRBJ1-2; D is ambiguous. The germline V gene encodes CDR1 DFQATT and CDR2 SNEGSKA (reference sequence). The length of the CDR3 is 10 residues. With 5 bases removed from V and 5 bases from J, the gap between germline ends came to 6 bases. In DNA, the CDR3 is TGCAGTGCTGGGGTTTATGGCTACACCTTC. It translates to CSAGVYGYTF.

The chain links TRBV28 to TRBJ2-2; maybe TRBD1 (5 bases). The CDR3 is 13 residues long. Looked up from germline, CDR1 is MDHEN and CDR2 is SYDVKM. V was shortened by 7 bases and J by 0 bases, with 6 bases between the two germline ends. Written as DNA, the CDR3 is TGTGCCAGCACGGACACGAACACCGGGGAGCTGTTTTTT. Its protein is CASTDTNTGELFF.

Worth noting for this clone: The junction and the germline gene differ at one end; a read error may be behind it. The chain couples TRBV9 to TRBJ2-3; D tentatively reads TRBD1 or TRBD2 (5 bases each). CDR3 length equals 16 residues. Germline CDR1 and CDR2: SGDLS and YYNGEE. The CDR3 here is CAGSVMGQGGTDTQYF. CDR3 nucleotide sequence: TGTGCCGGCAGCGTAATGGGCCAGGGAGGCACAGATACGCAGTATTTT.

This chain connects TRBV9 to TRBJ2-1; D is ambiguous. CDR1 and CDR2 from the germline V gene are SGDLS and YYNGEE. CDR3 length: 16 amino acids. Trimming removed 0 bases from V and 6 bases from J, with 16 bases in between. The CDR3 DNA reads TGTGCCAGCAGCGTAGATCCCAACCCCGCTCTCAATGAGCAGTTCTTC. Its protein product is CASSVDPNPALNEQFF.

The chain carries TRBV28 and TRBJ2-7; no reliable D call. Germline V lookup: CDR1 MDHEN, CDR2 SYDVKM. V dropped 3 bases and J dropped 7 bases, with 7 bases sitting between them. This CDR3 spans 11 amino acids. The CDR3 loop reads CASSFLGEQYF. In nucleotides, the CDR3 is TGTGCCAGCAGTTTTCTGGGAGAGCAGTACTTC.

V and J are TRBV7-2 and TRBJ2-7; D is undetermined. V shed 3 bases and J shed 5 bases, with 5 bases lying between them. CDR3 length: 11 amino acids. Germline assignment: CDR1 SGHTA and CDR2 FQGNSA. The chain's CDR3 is CASSFSHEQYF. Here the CDR3 DNA reads TGTGCCAGCAGCTTTAGCCACGAGCAGTACTTC.

The chain is built from TRBV2 and TRBJ2-1, with a tentative D call TRBD2 (8 bases). Per germline, CDR1 SNHLY and CDR2 FYNNEI. CDR3 length equals 14 residues. Trimming left V 8 bases short and J 11 bases short, with 22 bases between. CDR3 sequence (DNA): TGTGCCAGCTTCACAGGGGTAGCGGGGCGGCAGCAGTTCTTC. Protein sequence: CASFTGVAGRQQFF.

The J gene is TRBJ1-2, the V gene TRBV5-1, with D tentatively TRBD1 (5 bases). Trimming shortened V by 4 bases and J by 3 bases, and 19 bases separated the two germline ends. The CDR3 has 16 amino acids. In germline, CDR1 is SGHRS, CDR2 YFSETQ. The CDR3 DNA sequence: TGCGCCAGCAGCCGGGGGACCCAGGGTCCCCACTATGGCTACACCTTC. Protein: CASSRGTQGPHYGYTF.